The 13 T cell receptor beta chains reported below all come from one sample, sequenced in a study of OX40 agonist ivuxolimab in advanced cancers. Libraries were made using the immunoSEQ multiplex PCR assay. The immuneACCESS repertoire file appears here via TCRdb, limited to in-frame rearrangements. These files lack a portion of the clones; in checked studies, under half of the deficit traces to unresolved V genes, and the cause of the others is not known. This sample lists 50,000 to 60,000 clones; 90% were detected once. In total, the top ten clones hold 5.4% of the sample. Sequenced here: CD4+ or CD8+ T cells sorted from blood, sampled in a trial of the OX40 agonist ivuxolimab. The source is an adult with an advanced solid tumor such as melanoma, head and neck, liver or kidney cancer.

This sequence joins TRBV19 and TRBJ2-7; the match to TRBD2 covers 10 bases. The CDR3 consists of 16 residues. J gave up 4 bases and V 0 bases, and 6 bases lay outside the gene matches. Germline assignment: CDR1 LNHDA and CDR2 SQIVND (reference sequence). The CDR3 bases are TGTGCCAGTAGTATAGAAGGAGCTAGCGGGAGATACGAGCAGTACTTC. Its protein product is CASSIEGASGRYEQYF.

V gene TRBV5-4 combines with J gene TRBJ1-6; D call uncertain. Trimming stripped 1 base from V and 12 bases from J, with 17 bases between. The CDR3 covers 15 residues. Germline V gene lookup returns CDR1 SGHNT and CDR2 YYREEE (reference sequence). The CDR3 DNA reads TGTGCCAGCAGCTTGTGGCCCCCTCTGGGTAAACCCCTCCACTTT. Translated: CASSLWPPLGKPLHF.

This clone was counted a few times. The genes are TRBV15 and TRBJ2-2; D is possibly TRBD2 (7 bases). Germline V gene data show CDR1 as LNHNV and CDR2 as YYDKDF (reference sequence). The CDR3 sequence is 15 residues long. V lost 0 bases, J lost 4 bases, and 9 bases lay in between. The chain's CDR3 is CATSRDGGPTGELFF. DNA of the CDR3: TGTGCCACCAGCAGAGACGGGGGGCCCACCGGGGAGCTGTTTTTT. The full variable domain, its missing parts supplied by reference TRBV15 and TRBJ2-2, is DAMVIQNPRYQVTQFGKPVTLSCSQTLNHNVMYWYQQKSSQAPKLLFHYYDKDFNNEADTPDNFQSRRPNTSFCFLDIRSPGLGDTAMYLCATSRDGGPTGELFFGEGSRLTVL.

This clone appeared a single time. The V gene is TRBV7-6, the J gene TRBJ2-2; no clear D gene. V lost 1 base and J lost 4, with 7 bases in between. Per the germline V gene, CDR1 is SGHVS and CDR2 is FNYEAQ. This CDR3 has 14 residues. The CDR3 sequence is CASSLVWGTGELFF. DNA for the CDR3: TGTGCCAGCAGCTTAGTGTGGGGCACCGGGGAGCTGTTTTTT.

This clone was observed a few times. The rearrangement links TRBV6-1 to TRBJ1-1, with D uncertain. V gave up 3 bases and J gave up 10 bases, with 12 bases separating them. The CDR3 covers 12 residues. Germline V gene sequence: CDR1 MNHNS, CDR2 SASEGT. CDR3 loop: CASSDVLLVAFF. The CDR3, as DNA: TGTGCCAGCAGTGATGTTTTACTGGTAGCTTTCTTT.

This chain joins TRBV7-2 and TRBJ2-7, with TRBD1 matching over 8 bases. V gave up 2 bases and J gave up 9 bases; unmatched junction bases: 9. The V gene's germline CDR1 is SGHTA and CDR2 FQGNSA. This CDR3 is built from 14 residues. The CDR3 loop is CASSLSTDRVVQYF. CDR3 DNA sequence: TGTGCCAGCAGCTTATCCACGGACAGGGTGGTGCAGTACTTC.

The chain joins TRBV28 to TRBJ1-1, with TRBD1 as a possible D gene (6 bases). Germline V gene lookup returns CDR1 MDHEN and CDR2 SYDVKM. There are 13 residues in the CDR3. V lost 6 bases and J 8 bases, leaving 16 bases between the germline ends. The CDR3 bases are TGTGCCAGCAGCATACCAACCGGGACAGAAGCTTTCTTT. Amino acid sequence: CASSIPTGTEAFF.

This chain joins TRBV30 and TRBJ1-4; 7 bases map to TRBD1. The germline gives CDR1 GTSNPN, CDR2 SVGIG (reference sequence). J was trimmed by 5 bases and V by 8 bases; bases with no gene match: 8. The length of the CDR3 is 13 residues. The CDR3 is CAARDSANEKLFF. CDR3 bases: TGTGCCGCCAGGGACAGCGCAAATGAAAAACTGTTTTTT. Variable domain in full (rest from reference TRBV30 and TRBJ1-4): SQTIHQWPATLVQPVGSPLSLECTVEGTSNPNLYWYRQAAGRGLQLLFYSVGIGQISSEVPQNLSASRPQDRQFILSSKKLLLSDSGFYLCAARDSANEKLFFGSGTQLSVL.

Notes on this clone: A read error may account for a junction end that differs from germline. The chain has TRBV2 and TRBJ1-1; 7 bases are shared with TRBD1. The CDR3 loop spans 13 amino acids. The germline gives CDR1 SNHLY, CDR2 FYNNEI. In DNA, the CDR3 is TGTGCCAGCAATAAGGACAGGAACACTGAAACTTTCTTT. Its translation: CASNKDRNTETFF.

CDR3 protein: CATSRRTGANYGYTF. The CDR3, as DNA: TGTGCCACCAGCAGACGGACAGGGGCAAACTATGGCTACACCTTC. The V and J genes are TRBV15 and TRBJ1-2, with 9 positions matching TRBD1. The length of the CDR3 is 15 residues. Trimming removed 2 bases from V and 2 bases from J; junction bases left unmatched: 3. Germline assignment: CDR1 LNHNV and CDR2 YYDKDF (reference sequence).

A few counts support this clone. This chain links TRBV4-3 with TRBJ2-6; 9 nucleotides line up with TRBD1. Germline V gives CDR1 LGHNA, CDR2 YSLEER. CDR3 length: 19 amino acids. Trimming took 1 base from V and 3 from J; bases not matched to a gene: 10. CDR3 region: CASSQGPGQGNFGANVLTF. CDR3 DNA: TGCGCCAGCAGCCAAGGTCCGGGACAGGGTAATTTTGGGGCCAACGTCCTGACTTTC.

The chain employs TRBV6-5 and TRBJ1-5, with D unresolved. The CDR3 consists of 14 residues. The V gene lost 0 bases and the J gene lost 5 bases, with 8 bases spanning the gap. From germline, CDR1 is MNHEY and CDR2 SVGAGI. This CDR3 is CASSYSTPDQPQHF. The DNA of the CDR3 is TGTGCCAGCAGTTACTCGACACCCGATCAGCCCCAGCATTTT.

This chain links TRBV25-1 with TRBJ1-1; 9 positions match TRBD1. CDR1 is MGHDK, CDR2 SYGVNS, per germline. The CDR3 is 16 amino acids. Germline trimming cut 0 bases from V and 3 bases from J; bases unmatched to any gene: 5. CDR3 region: CASSEYRTGEDTEAFF. CDR3 nucleotide sequence: TGTGCCAGCAGTGAATACCGGACAGGGGAAGACACTGAAGCTTTCTTT. Complete variable domain (other parts from reference TRBV25-1 and TRBJ1-1): EADIYQTPRYLVIGTGKKITLECSQTMGHDKMYWYQQDPGMELHLIHYSYGVNSTEKGDLSSESTVSRIRTEHFPLTLESARPSHTSQYLCASSEYRTGEDTEAFFGQGTRLTVV.